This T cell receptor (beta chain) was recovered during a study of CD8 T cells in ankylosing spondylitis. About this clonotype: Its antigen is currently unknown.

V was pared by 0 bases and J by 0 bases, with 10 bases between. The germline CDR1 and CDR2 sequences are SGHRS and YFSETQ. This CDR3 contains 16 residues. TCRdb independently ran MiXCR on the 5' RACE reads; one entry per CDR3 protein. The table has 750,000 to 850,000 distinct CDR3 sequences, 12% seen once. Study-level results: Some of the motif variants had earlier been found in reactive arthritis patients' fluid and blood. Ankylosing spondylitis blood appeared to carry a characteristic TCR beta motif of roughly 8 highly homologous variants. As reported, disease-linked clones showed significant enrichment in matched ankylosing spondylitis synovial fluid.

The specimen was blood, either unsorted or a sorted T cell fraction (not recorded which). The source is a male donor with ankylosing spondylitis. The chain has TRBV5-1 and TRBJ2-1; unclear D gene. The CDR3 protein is CASSLGSGDSYNEQFF. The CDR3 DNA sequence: TGCGCCAGCAGCTTGGGATCTGGGGACTCCTACAATGAGCAGTTCTTC.